Each of the 19 T cell receptor beta chains below was sequenced from the same sample in a study of T-cell reconstitution after alpha-beta-depleted transplantation in children. The TCRbeta library was prepared with unique molecular identifiers. TCRdb passed the PCR reads through MiXCR, listing each CDR3 protein once. The sample has roughly 490,000 distinct CDR3 sequences, about 10% seen once. Sample: PBMCs, mostly from graft donor cells, taken 180 days after TCRalphabeta/CD19-depleted stem cell transplant. The receptors were sampled from a female patient between 2 and 15 years old who had a stem cell transplant for aplastic anemia, so the T cells may come from the graft donor.

The V call is TRBV28, the J call TRBJ1-2; no firm D call. This CDR3 has 16 amino acids. V lost 3 bases to trimming and J lost 7 bases, with 21 bases between them. Germline V gene lookup returns CDR1 MDHEN and CDR2 SYDVKM. The CDR3 region has the DNA TGTGCCAGCAGTTTCCGCGGTGGGAAGGCCCTGGGTGGCTACACCTTC. Translated: CASSFRGGKALGGYTF.

This chain connects TRBV6-1 to TRBJ2-5; TRBD2 matches at 14 bases. This CDR3 comprises 17 residues. V shed 6 bases and J 4 bases; nucleotides not matched to a gene: 10. Per the germline V gene, CDR1 is MNHNS and CDR2 is SASEGT. The CDR3 DNA reads TGTGCCAGCAGCCCTAGGACTAGCGGGAGGAGATCAGAGACCCAGTACTTC. Translating gives CASSPRTSGRRSETQYF.

Concerning this clonotype: At one of its ends the junction is not consistent with the germline gene, which may arise from a read error. V gene TRBV27 combines with J gene TRBJ2-4; D not resolved. The CDR3 runs to 15 residues. The germline CDR1 and CDR2 sequences are MNHEY and SMNVEV (reference sequence). CDR3 sequence: CASSLNGQARNIQYF. In DNA, the CDR3 is TGTGCCAGCAGTTTAAACGGGCAGGCCAGAAACATTCAGTACTTC.

This clonotype was detected a few times. The chain employs TRBV9 and TRBJ2-5; no clear D gene. This CDR3 has 19 amino acids. From germline, CDR1 is SGDLS and CDR2 YYNGEE. V lost 0 bases and J lost 5, with 26 bases in between. In DNA form, the CDR3 reads TGTGCCAGCAGCGTAGCGGAAAATGGACGGCCAGACCTCCGCGAGACCCAGTACTTC. As protein: CASSVAENGRPDLRETQYF.

This clonotype has a handful of counts. This chain uses TRBV28 with TRBJ2-7, with TRBD1 matching 9 bases. The CDR3 has 14 amino acids. In germline, CDR1 is MDHEN, CDR2 SYDVKM. Trimming at V came to 4 bases and at J to 5 bases, leaving 6 bases not matched to a gene. CDR3 loop: CASSSGGQGHEQYF. The DNA of the CDR3 is TGTGCCAGCAGTTCCGGGGGACAGGGTCACGAGCAGTACTTC.

In its sample, this clonotype was seen many times. The chain recombines TRBV20-1 with TRBJ2-1; tentatively, D is TRBD1 or TRBD2 (5 bases each). CDR1 and CDR2 from the germline V gene are DFQATT and SNEGSKA (reference sequence). V lost 7 bases and J lost 2, with 18 bases in between. This CDR3 is built from 15 residues. The CDR3 DNA sequence: TGCAGTGACCAAGCCTTGGGGGAAGCCTACAATGAGCAGTTCTTC. It specifies CSDQALGEAYNEQFF.

The J gene is TRBJ2-1, the V gene TRBV28, with 9 nucleotides matching TRBD1. The CDR3 totals 13 residues. V shed 6 bases, J shed 9 bases, and the junction held 6 bases outside the gene matches. CDR1 MDHEN and CDR2 SYDVKM come from the germline V gene. This chain's CDR3 is CASRRTGDTEQFF. The CDR3 DNA sequence: TGTGCCAGCAGGAGGACAGGGGATACTGAGCAGTTCTTC.

The V and J genes are TRBV20-1 and TRBJ2-7; 7 positions agree with TRBD2. Trimming at V came to 0 bases and at J to 3 bases, leaving 8 bases not matched to a gene. CDR1 is DFQATT and CDR2 is SNEGSKA in the germline V gene (reference sequence). This CDR3 contains 15 residues. For the CDR3, the DNA is TGCAGTGCTAGAGATGTCCTAGCGGCGGGCTACGAGCAGTACGTC. This encodes CSARDVLAAGYEQYV.

This clonotype was counted ten times or more. The V call is TRBV28, the J call TRBJ2-1; D call uncertain. This CDR3 contains 15 residues. Germline assignment: CDR1 MDHEN and CDR2 SYDVKM. The V end was cut by 5 bases, the J end by 6 bases, with 17 bases between. CDR3 loop: CASSPLAWGRNEQFF. The CDR3, as DNA: TGTGCCAGCAGTCCCTTAGCTTGGGGTCGCAATGAGCAGTTCTTC. Supplemented by reference TRBV28 and TRBJ2-1, the full variable domain reads DVKVTQSSRYLVKRTGEKVFLECVQDMDHENMFWYRQDPGLGLRLIYFSYDVKMKEKGDIPEGYSVSREKKERFSLILESASTNQTSMYLCASSPLAWGRNEQFFGPGTRLTVL.

This clonotype was seen many times. V and J are TRBV5-1 and TRBJ2-1; D not certain. V shed 4 bases and J shed 3 bases, with 17 bases lying between them. This CDR3 comprises 16 residues. Germline lookup yields CDR1 SGHRS and CDR2 YFSETQ. CDR3 coding DNA: TGCGCCAGCAGCCGCACACTACCTCAAAACTACAATGAGCAGTTCTTC. This gives the protein CASSRTLPQNYNEQFF.

The chain recombines TRBV7-2 with TRBJ2-1, with unresolved D. The CDR3 length is 15 residues. Trimming left V 1 base short and J 4 bases short, with 11 bases between. Germline V CDR1 and CDR2: SGHTA, FQGNSA. The chain's CDR3 is CASSLDAWSYNEQFF. CDR3 in DNA: TGTGCCAGCAGCTTAGACGCATGGTCTTACAATGAGCAGTTCTTC.

This clonotype was seen a single time. A read error is likely, as this CDR3 ends without the conserved phenylalanine or tryptophan. V usage is TRBV27 and J usage is TRBJ2-3, with a tentative D call TRBD2 (5 bases). Trimming removed 8 bases at V and 2 bases at J, with 20 bases between. CDR3 length: 16 amino acids. The germline gives CDR1 MNHEY, CDR2 SMNVEV (reference sequence). The chain's CDR3 is CASCPDVGRYTDTQYL. As DNA, the CDR3 is TGTGCCAGCTGTCCGGATGTGGGGAGATACACAGATACGCAGTATTTG.

This sequence joins TRBV5-1 and TRBJ1-3, with TRBD1 as a possible D gene (5 bases). Per the germline V gene, CDR1 is SGHRS and CDR2 is YFSETQ. The germline V and J ends were trimmed by 4 bases and 0 bases, with 14 bases remaining between them. This CDR3 is built from 16 residues. CDR3 protein: CASSQGDQSSGNTIYF. DNA for the CDR3: TGCGCCAGCAGCCAGGGAGATCAGAGCTCTGGAAACACCATATATTTT.

The chain combines TRBV29-1 with TRBJ1-1; D is undetermined. Germline V CDR1 and CDR2: SQVTM, ANQGSEA. This CDR3 is built from 11 residues. V lost 4 bases, J lost 6 bases, and 9 bases lay in between. Here the CDR3 DNA reads TGCAGCGTTGGCGGTCTTGCTGAAGCTTTCTTT. Translating it yields CSVGGLAEAFF.

In this sample, this clonotype turned up a few times. The chain uses TRBV28 and TRBJ2-2; D not resolved. V lost 7 bases, J lost 7 bases, and 10 bases lay in between. Germline lookup yields CDR1 MDHEN and CDR2 SYDVKM. There are 12 residues in the CDR3. Here the CDR3 reads CASTAEVGELFF. DNA for the CDR3: TGTGCCAGCACCGCAGAAGTCGGGGAGCTGTTTTTT.

In this sample, this clonotype turned up a few times. The CDR3: CSALHGTSRETQYF. CDR3 coding DNA: TGCAGTGCTCTACATGGGACGTCCCGAGAGACCCAGTACTTC. J is TRBJ2-5 and V is TRBV20-1; TRBD1 or TRBD2 may be the D gene (5 bases each). The CDR3 runs 14 residues. V was trimmed by 5 bases and J by 4 bases, leaving 17 bases between them. CDR1 DFQATT and CDR2 SNEGSKA come from the germline V gene (reference sequence).

There are many counts of this clonotype. The chain uses TRBV25-1 and TRBJ2-6; D is uncertain. CDR3 size: 12 residues. Looked up from germline, CDR1 is MGHDK and CDR2 is SYGVNS. V lost 4 bases and J lost 2, with 0 bases in between. The CDR3 is CASSAGANVLTF. DNA for the CDR3: TGTGCCAGCAGTGCTGGGGCCAACGTCCTGACTTTC.

This chain joins TRBV18 and TRBJ2-1, with 9 bases lining up with TRBD2. The CDR3 spans 15 residues. Germline assignment: CDR1 KGHSH and CDR2 LQKENI. V lost 2 bases and J lost 8; bases outside the gene matches: 7. As DNA, the CDR3 is TGTGCCAGCTCACCATTCCTTAGCGGGAGCGATGAGCAGTTCTTC. The encoded protein is CASSPFLSGSDEQFF.

This clonotype appeared many times. One end of the junction fails to match germline, which may point to a read error. This sequence joins TRBV12-3 or TRBV12-4 and TRBJ2-2; a weak D match, TRBD1 (5 bases). The length of the CDR3 is 14 residues. The CDR3 nucleotides are TGCGCCAGCAGCTTGGGCCAGGGCACCGGGGAGCTGTTTTTT. Amino acids: CASSLGQGTGELFF.